The 14 T cell receptor beta chains below come from one sample, sequenced in a study of CD8 T cells in ankylosing spondylitis. TCRdb re-called the 5' RACE reads through MiXCR, storing one row per CDR3 protein. The sample contains under 150,000 distinct CDR3 sequences, roughly 15% of which appear only once. The material sequenced was blood, either unsorted or a sorted T cell fraction (not recorded which). Every receptor here comes from a female donor with ankylosing spondylitis or in good health (not recorded which).

Note on this clonotype: This clone may be a read error of a much larger clone one base away. The rearrangement joins TRBV20-1 to TRBJ2-3; possibly TRBD1 for D (6 bases). Per the germline V gene, CDR1 is DFQATT and CDR2 is SNEGSKA (reference sequence). The CDR3 totals 13 residues. Trimming shortened V by 6 bases and J by 4 bases, and 14 bases separated the two germline ends. CDR3 bases: TGCAGTGCACTCCTCAGGGGAGCAGATACGCAGTATTTT. Residues: CSALLRGADTQYF.

This clonotype appeared a few times. This rearrangement joins TRBV2 to TRBJ1-6; perhaps TRBD1 as D (6 bases). CDR3 length: 13 residues. The germline CDR1 and CDR2 sequences are SNHLY and FYNNEI. V lost 7 bases and J 9 bases, leaving 13 bases between the germline ends. In DNA, the CDR3 is TGTGCCAGCAACCAGGGGTTCGGTTCACCCCTCCACTTT. It yields the protein CASNQGFGSPLHF.

There are many counts of this clonotype. The chain couples TRBV19 to TRBJ1-5, with D unresolved. CDR1 is LNHDA and CDR2 is SQIVND in the germline V gene (reference sequence). Trimming shortened V by 7 bases and J by 2 bases, and 18 bases separated the two germline ends. This CDR3 is 16 amino acids long. CDR3 DNA sequence: TGTGCCAGTAATGAGGGCCCCTCAAGAGGCAATCAGCCCCAGCATTTT. Protein: CASNEGPSRGNQPQHF.

At least ten counts were recorded for this clonotype. The chain uses TRBV27 and TRBJ2-7; D unclear. Looked up from germline, CDR1 is MNHEY and CDR2 is SMNVEV (reference sequence). The CDR3 runs to 13 residues. The V and J ends lost 4 bases and 0 bases respectively, with 7 bases between them. The CDR3 sequence: CASSSQISYEQYF. The CDR3 nucleotides are TGTGCCAGCAGTTCCCAGATCTCCTACGAGCAGTACTTC.

V gene TRBV12-3 or TRBV12-4 combines with J gene TRBJ2-4; 8 nucleotides agree with TRBD2. CDR3 size: 21 residues. Trimming removed 3 bases from V and 1 base from J; junction bases left unmatched: 20. Here the CDR3 reads CASSFHFGPKGLGLAKNIQYF. The CDR3 bases are TGTGCCAGCAGTTTTCATTTTGGGCCAAAGGGACTAGGTTTGGCCAAAAACATTCAGTACTTC.

This clonotype was counted a few times. The J gene is TRBJ2-7, the V gene TRBV4-1; D is tentatively TRBD1 or TRBD2 (5 bases each). CDR3 length: 15 amino acids. CDR1 is MGHRA, CDR2 YSYEKL, per germline. The ends were cut back, 5 bases at V and 4 bases at J, with 18 bases in the middle. The CDR3 spells CASSNGAPVVYEQYF. CDR3 nucleotides: TGCGCCAGCAGCAACGGGGCCCCTGTTGTTTACGAGCAGTACTTC.

With regard to this clonotype: A much larger clone differs by one base, so this may be a read error. J is TRBJ2-5 and V is TRBV11-2, with D maybe TRBD2 (5 bases). CDR3 length equals 12 residues. V lost 8 bases and J lost 4, with 11 bases in between. Germline V gives CDR1 SGHAT, CDR2 FQNNGV. The CDR3 DNA reads as TGTGCCAGCGGCCAAGAGGGAGAGACCCAGTACTTC. Amino acids: CASGQEGETQYF.

This clonotype was seen repeatedly, ten times or more. This CDR3 is CSVDKAGVNTEAFF. CDR3 coding DNA: TGCAGCGTTGATAAGGCAGGAGTGAACACTGAAGCTTTCTTT. The chain links TRBV29-1 to TRBJ1-1; the D is unclear. The V gene lost 3 bases and the J gene lost 0 bases, with 11 bases spanning the gap. Germline values: CDR1 SQVTM, CDR2 ANQGSEA. This CDR3 has 14 amino acids.

This clonotype was recorded a few times. CDR3 amino acids: CASSLGRRGTWWYEQYF. The CDR3 coding sequence is TGTGCCAGCAGCTTAGGGCGCCGGGGTACTTGGTGGTACGAGCAGTACTTC. This chain uses TRBV7-2 with TRBJ2-7, with D maybe TRBD2 (5 bases). Germline V lookup: CDR1 SGHTA, CDR2 FQGNSA. Trimming shortened V by 1 base and J by 4 bases, and 20 bases separated the two germline ends. This CDR3 region has 17 residues.

The gene calls are TRBV28 and TRBJ1-1, with a possible D match to TRBD1 (6 bases). The V end was cut by 6 bases, the J end by 3 bases, with 17 bases between. Germline V gives CDR1 MDHEN, CDR2 SYDVKM. The CDR3 runs 15 residues. CDR3 region: CASRTGGAEDTEAFF. CDR3 DNA sequence: TGTGCCAGCAGAACCGGGGGCGCGGAGGACACTGAAGCTTTCTTT.

This sequence joins TRBV7-2 and TRBJ2-5; 7 bases line up with TRBD2. After removal of 5 bases from V and 4 bases from J, the junction contained 10 bases not matched to a gene. The CDR3 sequence is 15 residues long. Germline loops: CDR1 SGHTA, CDR2 FQGNSA. The CDR3 region is CASSLLGGVPETQYF. In DNA form, the CDR3 reads TGTGCCAGCAGCCTACTTGGGGGGGTCCCAGAGACCCAGTACTTC. Full variable domain (rest looked up from reference TRBV7-2 and TRBJ2-5): GAGVSQSPSNKVTEKGKDVELRCDPISGHTALYWYRQSLGQGLEFLIYFQGNSAPDKSGLPSDRFSAERTGGSVSTLTIQRTQQEDSAVYLCASSLLGGVPETQYFGPGTRLLVL.

This clonotype was detected a few times. The V and J genes are TRBV9 and TRBJ2-3, with D maybe TRBD2 (5 bases). CDR1 and CDR2 (germline): SGDLS, YYNGEE. There are 14 residues in the CDR3. Deletions cut 4 bases from V and 4 bases from J, with 13 bases between. This CDR3 is CASSPRTGADTQYF. For the CDR3, the DNA is TGTGCCAGCAGCCCCCGCACCGGGGCAGATACGCAGTATTTT.

The chain couples TRBV7-6 to TRBJ2-1; TRBD2 agrees at 7 bases. Germline V gene sequence: CDR1 SGHVS, CDR2 FNYEAQ. With V trimmed by 7 bases and J by 8 bases, 11 bases remained unmatched. The CDR3 totals 14 residues. For the CDR3, the DNA is TGTGCCAGCACCAGGACATCGGGAGGAGATGAGCAGTTCTTC. The encoded protein is CASTRTSGGDEQFF.

V usage is TRBV20-1 and J usage is TRBJ1-4, with TRBD1 as a possible D gene (6 bases). CDR3 length: 16 residues. Germline-derived CDR1 and CDR2 are DFQATT and SNEGSKA (reference sequence). The V end lost 2 bases, the J end lost 3 bases, and 16 bases lay between the germline ends. The DNA for the CDR3 is TGCAGTGCTAGACAAGGGGGGGCGCAGGCTAATGAAAAACTGTTTTTT. As protein: CSARQGGAQANEKLFF.